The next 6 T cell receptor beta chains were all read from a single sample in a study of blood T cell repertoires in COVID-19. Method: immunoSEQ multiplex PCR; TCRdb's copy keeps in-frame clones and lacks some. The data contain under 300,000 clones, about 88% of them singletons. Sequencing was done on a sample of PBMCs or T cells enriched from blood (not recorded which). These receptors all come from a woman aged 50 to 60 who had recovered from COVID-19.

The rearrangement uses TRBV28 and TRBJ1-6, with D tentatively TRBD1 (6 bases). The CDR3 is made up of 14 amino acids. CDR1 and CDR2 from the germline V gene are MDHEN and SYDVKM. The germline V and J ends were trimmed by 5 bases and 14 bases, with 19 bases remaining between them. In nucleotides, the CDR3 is TGTGCCAGCAGTCCTCAGGGGCAGGCTCTCACCCTCCACTTT. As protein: CASSPQGQALTLHF.

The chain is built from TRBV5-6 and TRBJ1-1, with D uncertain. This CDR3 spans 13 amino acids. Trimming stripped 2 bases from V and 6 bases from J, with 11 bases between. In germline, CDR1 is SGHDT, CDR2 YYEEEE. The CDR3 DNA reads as TGTGCCAGCAGCTTTTTGCAGGTACCTGAAGCTTTCTTT. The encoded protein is CASSFLQVPEAFF.

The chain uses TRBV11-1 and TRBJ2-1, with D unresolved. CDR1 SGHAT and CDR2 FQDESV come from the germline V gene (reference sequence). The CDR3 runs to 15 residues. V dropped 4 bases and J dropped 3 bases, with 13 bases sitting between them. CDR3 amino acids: CASSYATGGYNEQFF. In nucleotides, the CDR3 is TGTGCCAGCAGCTATGCCACCGGCGGCTACAATGAGCAGTTCTTC.

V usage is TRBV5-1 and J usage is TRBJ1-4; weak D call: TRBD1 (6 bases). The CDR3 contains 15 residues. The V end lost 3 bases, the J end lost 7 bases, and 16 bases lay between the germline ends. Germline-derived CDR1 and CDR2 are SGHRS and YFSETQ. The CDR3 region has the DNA TGCGCCAGCAGCTCGGGGTCGACAGGTCTTGAAAAACTGTTTTTT. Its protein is CASSSGSTGLEKLFF.

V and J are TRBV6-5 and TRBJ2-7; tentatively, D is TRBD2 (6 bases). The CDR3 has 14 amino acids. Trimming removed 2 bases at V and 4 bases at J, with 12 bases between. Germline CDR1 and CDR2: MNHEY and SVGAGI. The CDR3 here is CASSYLAGRYEQYF. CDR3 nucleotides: TGTGCCAGCAGTTACCTCGCAGGGAGGTACGAGCAGTACTTC.

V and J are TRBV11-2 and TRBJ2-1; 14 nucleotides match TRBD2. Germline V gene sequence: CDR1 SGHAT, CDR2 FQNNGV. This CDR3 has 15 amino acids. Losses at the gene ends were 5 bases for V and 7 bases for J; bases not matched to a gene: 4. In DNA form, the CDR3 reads TGTGCCAGCAGCCCGGGGACTAGCGGGAGAAATGAGCAGTTCTTC. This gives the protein CASSPGTSGRNEQFF.